This TCR beta chain was recovered during a study of shared clonotypes between healthy human individuals. This CDR3 has 13 amino acids. The V end was cut by 8 bases, the J end by 7 bases, with 14 bases between. Looked up from germline, CDR1 is MDHEN and CDR2 is SYDVKM. The protocol was immunoSEQ multiplex PCR, while the TCRdb copy is restricted to in-frame clones and leaves out a portion. Of over a million clones listed, 96% are singletons. Division of CD4+ cells produced a CD45RA+ naive subset and a CD45RA-negative memory subset. The TCR comes from a man aged 30-40 years in good health. Source material: naive CD4+ T cells sorted from blood. Regarding subset: CD45RA+ positively selected. The chain has TRBV28 and TRBJ2-2; D unresolved. The CDR3 nucleotides read TGTGCCAGCCTAGAGTGGGGTCGCGGGGAGCTGTTTTTT. Encoded protein: CASLEWGRGELFF.